The entry below describes one T cell receptor beta chain. Its antigen remains undetermined. Base quality data are lacking; no much larger clone is found one base away. Including cysteine and phenylalanine, the CDR3 has 14 amino acids. Only CDR3 DNA remains: 42 bases, in frame from the first base. Relative to germline, V is 3 bases shorter and J is 4 bases shorter, with 12 bases between their ends. Looking up the germline V gene (reference sequence) yields CDR1 LGHDT and CDR2 YNNKEL. The sample belongs to a study of blood T cell repertoires in COVID-19 (dated by TCRdb to between 2020 and 2021). Regarding the research as a whole: Samples covering the acute and convalescent phases of COVID-19 were provided by collaborators in the United States, Italy and Spain. The material from the prospective study consisted of cDNA or gDNA derived from T cells, B-cell-depleted T cells, or PBMCs. Deeply sampled blood TCRbeta repertoires from subjects exposed to, actively infected with, or recovered from COVID-19 were included in the dataset. The repertoires were released in a freely available public database intended as a resource for research on the immune response to SARS-CoV-2. HLA class I and class II types, where available, came from metadata supplied by the sample provider rather than from assay-based typing. The sample metadata nearly always contained a de-identified subject ID, COVID-19 status, age in years and sex. The samples were drawn from two sources: the first 160 participants of the ongoing ImmuneRACE study, and 1,000 to 1,500 subjects contributed by 6 global collaborators.

Study-wide findings and limitations: Clinical and demographic metadata were provided uncurated, with the amount varying by source and participant.

In Seattle, one collaborating source enrolled patients while the infection was active and tracked those patients longitudinally over the course of disease. Whole blood was collected in K2EDTA tubes by collaborating institutions according to the institutions' own protocols. For TCRbeta analysis, collaborators shipped samples as frozen whole blood, isolated PBMCs, or DNA extracted from either of those sample types. TCRbeta CDR3 regions were amplified from genomic DNA by means of the immunoSEQ Assay, a bias-controlled multiplex PCR. The paper's processing steps were these. Nucleated cell counts per sample were estimated from amplification of reference gene primers within the assay. Sequence reads were collapsed and filtered to measure the absolute abundance of every unique TCRbeta CDR3 rearrangement. For each sample, productive Simpson clonality was calculated as the square root of Simpson's diversity index across productive rearrangements. In its TCRdb copy, this immuneACCESS table keeps in-frame sequences only and misses some clones. Where compared with another copy, unresolved V genes explain less than half of these, and the others have no known cause. That table supplies the V and J calls and clone size; D and trimming were determined from the DNA. Present in this sample are 270,000 or so clones, roughly 90% of which were seen just once. The ten largest clones represent over 8.5% of the sample.

The TCR sequence derives from a woman between 25 and 40 years old with COVID-19, enrolled during active disease. The sample was peripheral blood. The rearrangement combines TRBV3-1 (or the pseudogene TRBV3-2) with TRBJ1-1; TRBD1 could be the D gene, as 5 bases match. For the CDR3, the sequence is CASSQPGGGTEAFF. The bases are TGTGCCAGCAGCCAGCCGGGGGGAGGCACTGAAGCTTTCTTT.